Listed below are T cell receptor beta chains from one sample, sequenced in a study of T cell changes during pregnancy in multiple sclerosis. Assay: immunoSEQ multiplex PCR; the TCRdb copy retains only in-frame clones and omits some. The data show tens of thousands of clones, approximately 90% seen once. The sample consisted of CD8+ T cells from peripheral blood mononuclear cells, taken in the second trimester of pregnancy. These receptors were taken from a female donor with multiple sclerosis, enrolled in a pregnancy study. CDR3s include the opening cysteine and the closing phenylalanine or tryptophan. A D gene is named only where the DNA matches it firmly. Clone size is not always given. Where it is, it says once, few, many or a class for expanded clones.

>.|.|TRBV5-6|TRBJ1-2
TGTGCCAGCAGCCCTCTTCGCCCCGGGGGGATCTATGGCTACACCTTC
CASSPLRPGGIYGYTF
>.|TRBD1|TRBV5-1|TRBJ2-1
TGCGCCAGCAGCTGGGGGGACAGGCCGTTCTACAATGAGCAGTTCTTC
CASSWGDRPFYNEQFF
>.|TRBD1|TRBV2|TRBJ2-7
TGTGCCAGCCGGACAGGGGTTCACGAGCAGTACTTC
CASRTGVHEQYF
>.|.|TRBV7-3|TRBJ1-2
TGTGCCAGCAGCAGCCCCGGTGGCTATGGCTACACCTTC
CASSSPGGYGYTF
>.|.|TRBV4-3|TRBJ2-7
TGCGCCAGCAGCCAAGGGGAAGGGACTGGCTCCTACGAGCAGTACTTC
CASSQGEGTGSYEQYF
>.|.|TRBV9|TRBJ2-2
TGTGCCAGCAGCGTCGGTGACACCGGGGAGCTGTTTTTT
CASSVGDTGELFF
>once|TRBD1|TRBV19|TRBJ1-1
TGTGCCAGTAGTATAGGGGGGGACAGGAAAGCTTTCTTT
CASSIGGDRKAFF
>.|.|TRBV19|TRBJ2-5
TGTGCCAGTAGTCCTCGGGGGGTGGGACAAAGACAAGAGACCCAGTACTTC
CASSPRGVGQRQETQYF
>.|.|TRBV9|TRBJ2-7
TGTGCCAGCAGCCCGGGACTCGAGAGCGAGCAGTACTTC
CASSPGLESEQYF
>.|.|TRBV6-5|TRBJ1-2
TGTGCCAGCAGTTACTCGATTATGGAGGAGCGCTACACCTTC
CASSYSIMEERYTF
>.|TRBD2|TRBV7-2|TRBJ2-1
TGTGCCAGCAGCACACGCCTGGTAGCGGGGGGGCCGAGTGAGCAGTTCTTC
CASSTRLVAGGPSEQFF
>.|.|TRBV4-3|TRBJ2-1
TGCGCCAGCAGCCAGGGGACAAGGCGTGAGCAGTTCTTC
CASSQGTRREQFF
>.|TRBD1|TRBV7-9|TRBJ2-7
TGTGCCAGCAGCCCATCGACAGGGGCGTCCTACGAGCAGTACTTC
CASSPSTGASYEQYF
>once|.|TRBV27|TRBJ2-7
TGTGCCAGCAGTTTATCCGGCGAGCAGTACTTC
CASSLSGEQYF
>.|.|TRBV2|TRBJ2-1
TGTGCCAGCAGTGAAGCCGGACTGCTGACCTACAATGAGCAGTTCTTC
CASSEAGLLTYNEQFF
>.|TRBD1|TRBV7-9|TRBJ2-1
TGTGCCAGCAGCCACACGGACAGGGTTTCGTACAATGAGCAGTTCTTC
CASSHTDRVSYNEQFF
>.|.|TRBV19|TRBJ2-2
TGTGCCAGTAGGAGTTTGCATATTTCGACAGACACCGGGGAGCTGTTTTTT
CASRSLHISTDTGELFF
>.|.|TRBV7-3|TRBJ1-2
TGTGCCAGCAGCCCCTGGGGTGGACAGCTGGATGGCTACACCTTC
CASSPWGGQLDGYTF
>.|.|TRBV27|TRBJ2-1
TGTGCCAGCAGTGCCCGGGGGAGCTCCTACAATGAGCAGTTCTTC
CASSARGSSYNEQFF
>.|.|TRBV27|TRBJ1-5
TGTGCCAGCAGCCTCCTAACCGCCCGGGACAAATTTAGCAATCAGCCCCAGCATTTT
CASSLLTARDKFSNQPQHF
>.|.|TRBV21-1|TRBJ1-1
TGTGCCAGCAGCGCAAAAGCCGGGACAGGGAAGACCGAAGCTTTCTTT
CASSAKAGTGKTEAFF
>.|TRBD1|TRBV27|TRBJ1-1
TGTGCCAGCAGTTCCCGGACAGGAGTGAACACTGAAGCTTTCTTT
CASSSRTGVNTEAFF
>.|TRBD1|TRBV5-6|TRBJ1-5
TGTGCCAGCAGCTGGGGGACAGCTCCGAATCAGCCCCAGCATTTT
CASSWGTAPNQPQHF
>.|TRBD2|TRBV2|TRBJ2-1
TGTGCCAGCAGCGTCGGACTAGCGGCTTACAATGAGCAGTTCTTC
CASSVGLAAYNEQFF
>.|.|TRBV29-1|TRBJ2-4
TGCAGCGCCTCAGAGGGGGTATACATTCAGTACTTC
CSASEGVYIQYF
>.|.|TRBV10-1|TRBJ2-7
TGCGCCAGCAGTGCGGTCAGACACTACGAGCAGTACTTC
CASSAVRHYEQYF
>.|.|TRBV5-6|TRBJ1-2
TGTGCCAGCAGCTTATCCCCAGGGGCCCCTTATGGCTACACCTTC
CASSLSPGAPYGYTF
>.|.|TRBV30|TRBJ1-4
TGTGCCTGGAGTCCAAGTCAGGAGGGGGAAAAACTGTTTTTT
CAWSPSQEGEKLFF